This TCR beta chain comes out of a study of control samples from healthy donors and cancer patients. This table comes from immunoSEQ multiplex PCR, and its TCRdb copy is limited to in-frame clones, with some not included. This table has about 89,000 clones, 85% appearing once. This CDR3 is built from 15 residues. V was cut by 4 bases and J by 2 bases, with 15 bases left in between. The germline CDR1 and CDR2 sequences are SGHDT and YYEEEE. The receptor was isolated from a woman between 40 and 55 years old in good health. The specimen was blood. The chain combines TRBV5-6 with TRBJ2-5; D is perhaps TRBD1 (6 bases). For the CDR3, the DNA is TGTGCCAGCAGCCCCTTAGGACAGATTCAAGAGACCCAGTACTTC. Translated, it gives CASSPLGQIQETQYF.